A single sample is the source of the 18 T cell receptor beta chains below, sequenced in a study of patients and donors after allogeneic stem cell transplantation. TCRdb reanalysed the RT-PCR reads using MiXCR and keeps one entry per CDR3 protein. Altogether 800,000 to 1,000,000 distinct CDR3 sequences are present, approximately 19% being singletons, with the ten largest covering 5% to 6.5%. Sequencing used blood, either unsorted or a sorted T cell fraction (not recorded which). These receptors all come from a human donor who was either an allogeneic HSCT recipient or a stem cell or donor lymphocyte infusion donor (not recorded which). It is not recorded whose cells these are; they may come from a transplant donor.

The rearrangement joins TRBV11-2 to TRBJ1-6; D unclear. CDR3 length equals 13 residues. V was clipped by 7 bases and J by 9 bases, with 13 bases between them. Per germline, CDR1 SGHAT and CDR2 FQNNGV. CDR3 nucleotides: TGTGCCAGCACCTCATGGGTAGCTTCACCCCTCCACTTT. Amino acid sequence: CASTSWVASPLHF.

The chain recombines TRBV9 with TRBJ2-3, with 10 bases matching TRBD2. Per germline, CDR1 SGDLS and CDR2 YYNGEE. V was clipped by 9 bases and J by 1 base; unmatched bases: 5. The CDR3 runs to 14 residues. The CDR3 reads CANHGTSGTDTQYF. CDR3 nucleotide sequence: TGTGCCAACCACGGGACTAGCGGCACAGATACGCAGTATTTT.

In this sample, this clonotype turned up a few times. The genes are TRBV4-1 and TRBJ1-5; D may be TRBD1 (5 bases). The V and J ends lost 1 base and 0 bases respectively, with 19 bases between them. Germline assignment: CDR1 MGHRA and CDR2 YSYEKL. This CDR3 region has 19 residues. CDR3 sequence reads: CASSQGGLTPKASNQPQHF. CDR3 coding DNA: TGCGCCAGCAGCCAAGGGGGACTTACGCCCAAGGCTAGCAATCAGCCCCAGCATTTT.

This clonotype has only a few counts. The V and J genes are TRBV29-1 and TRBJ2-4, with 7 bases aligning to TRBD2. Germline V gene data show CDR1 as SQVTM and CDR2 as ANQGSEA. CDR3 length: 15 residues. V dropped 5 bases and J dropped 5; count of bases not matched to a gene: 12. The CDR3 reads CSVRRAGESQNIQYF. CDR3 sequence (DNA): TGCAGCGTTCGGCGTGCGGGAGAGTCCCAAAACATTCAGTACTTC.

The table lists this clonotype with many counts. This chain links TRBV10-3 with TRBJ1-6; D might be TRBD1 (6 bases). The CDR3 is made up of 15 amino acids. Germline-derived CDR1 and CDR2 are ENHRY and SYGVKD. V lost 6 bases, J lost 10 bases, and 19 bases lay in between. The CDR3 spells CAIRGGTTEGSPLHF. CDR3 nucleotides: TGTGCCATCAGGGGCGGGACAACAGAAGGGTCACCCCTCCACTTT.

The chain links TRBV12-3 or TRBV12-4 to TRBJ1-2, with 7 bases lining up with TRBD1. The CDR3 has 14 residues. V gave up 5 bases and J gave up 7 bases; unmatched junction bases: 10. CDR3 region: CASSLTGLAGGYTF. The CDR3 DNA reads TGTGCCAGCAGTCTGACAGGGCTGGCGGGTGGCTACACCTTC.

There are a few counts of this clonotype. The chain links TRBV27 to TRBJ2-1; 7 bases fit TRBD2. In germline, CDR1 is MNHEY, CDR2 SMNVEV (reference sequence). The V gene end was trimmed by 4 bases and the J gene end by 6 bases; junction bases not matched to a gene: 6. The CDR3 is 14 residues long. CDR3 sequence reads: CASSWSSGSNEQFF. CDR3 DNA sequence: TGTGCCAGCAGTTGGTCTAGCGGATCCAATGAGCAGTTCTTC.

The rearrangement joins TRBV2 to TRBJ2-3; D is possibly TRBD2 (6 bases). The CDR3 runs to 12 residues. CDR1 is SNHLY and CDR2 is FYNNEI in the germline V gene. Between the trimmed V and J ends, which lost 8 bases and 3 bases, there was a span of 9 bases. The DNA of the CDR3 is TGTGCCAGCGGACTAACGACAGATACGCAGTATTTT. Protein sequence: CASGLTTDTQYF.

This clonotype was found a few times. The chain combines TRBV3-1 with TRBJ2-2, with 12 bases fitting TRBD2. The CDR3 has 18 residues. The germline V gene encodes CDR1 LGHDT and CDR2 YNNKEL (reference sequence). V gave up 4 bases and J gave up 4 bases; unmatched junction bases: 10. For the CDR3, the DNA is TGTGCCAGCAGCCCAGGGGGTGGACTAGCGGGACTCACCGGGGAGCTGTTTTTT. It specifies CASSPGGGLAGLTGELFF.

This chain uses TRBV12-3 or TRBV12-4 with TRBJ2-5, with D unresolved. V lost 6 bases, J lost 10 bases, and 18 bases lay in between. CDR3 size: 13 residues. The CDR3: CASSLRVSASQYF. The CDR3 bases are TGTGCCAGCAGCCTCCGGGTGAGTGCGAGCCAGTACTTC.

Only a few counts were recorded for this clonotype. For the CDR3, the DNA is TGCAGTGCGTGGGACACGCGCTCTGGGGCCAACGTCCTGACTTTC. Encoded protein: CSAWDTRSGANVLTF. This chain joins TRBV20-1 and TRBJ2-6; possibly TRBD1 for D (6 bases). This CDR3 spans 15 amino acids. V lost 6 bases and J 0 bases, leaving 12 bases between the germline ends. The V gene's germline CDR1 is DFQATT and CDR2 SNEGSKA (reference sequence).

This clonotype was detected only a few times. The V gene is TRBV5-1, the J gene TRBJ2-7, with TRBD1 matching 7 bases. CDR3 size: 15 residues. J was trimmed by 5 bases and V by 2 bases; bases with no gene match: 10. CDR1 and CDR2 (germline): SGHRS, YFSETQ. CDR3 loop: CASSFTTGSANEQYF. The CDR3 coding sequence is TGCGCCAGCAGCTTTACGACAGGGTCCGCTAACGAGCAGTACTTC.

There are a few counts of this clonotype. J is TRBJ2-1 and V is TRBV28; 8 nucleotides line up with TRBD1. Unmatched junction bases numbered 15, after V lost 6 bases and J lost 11 bases. Germline V gene sequence: CDR1 MDHEN, CDR2 SYDVKM. The CDR3 length is 15 residues. CDR3 in amino acids: CASRSPRQGSAKQFF. The CDR3 bases are TGTGCCAGCAGAAGCCCAAGACAGGGGTCGGCTAAGCAGTTCTTC.

This clonotype appeared a few times. The rearrangement links TRBV3-1 to TRBJ1-6; D unresolved. V was clipped by 0 bases and J by 7 bases, with 10 bases between them. Per germline, CDR1 LGHDT and CDR2 YNNKEL (reference sequence). The CDR3 totals 15 residues. The CDR3 DNA is TGTGCCAGCAGCCAAGATCGTCGGGTCAATTCACCCCTCCACTTT. Encoded protein: CASSQDRRVNSPLHF.

This sequence joins TRBV15 and TRBJ2-1; D is perhaps TRBD1 (5 bases). Germline lookup yields CDR1 LNHNV and CDR2 YYDKDF (reference sequence). The CDR3 contains 11 residues. V shed 4 bases and J shed 12 bases, with 10 bases lying between them. The CDR3 here is CATSKGAGQFF. CDR3 DNA sequence: TGTGCCACCAGCAAAGGGGCAGGGCAGTTCTTC.

This clonotype turned up a few times. This rearrangement joins TRBV10-3 to TRBJ2-7, with D tentatively TRBD2 (6 bases). V was trimmed by 0 bases and J by 0 bases, leaving 9 bases between them. The germline V gene encodes CDR1 ENHRY and CDR2 SYGVKD. This CDR3 contains 15 residues. The chain's CDR3 is CAISESERVSYEQYF. CDR3 in DNA: TGTGCCATCAGTGAGTCTGAGCGGGTCTCCTACGAGCAGTACTTC.

This clonotype showed up just a few times. The gene calls are TRBV7-9 and TRBJ1-1, with D possibly being TRBD1 (6 bases). Between the trimmed V and J ends, which lost 6 bases and 5 bases, there was a span of 13 bases. The CDR3 has 13 amino acids. Germline loops: CDR1 SEHNR, CDR2 FQNEAQ (reference sequence). The CDR3 loop is CASRHRVVTEAFF. The CDR3 DNA reads as TGTGCCAGCAGACACAGGGTTGTAACTGAAGCTTTCTTT.

This clonotype was observed a few times. The chain couples TRBV2 to TRBJ2-1; D gene uncertain. The CDR3 is 15 residues long. Trimming pared 3 bases from V and 8 bases from J, leaving 17 bases between. Germline-derived CDR1 and CDR2 are SNHLY and FYNNEI. The CDR3 reads CASSEVGTRNDEQFF. The CDR3 DNA sequence: TGTGCCAGCAGTGAGGTAGGAACCCGGAACGATGAGCAGTTCTTC.